This entry concerns a single TCR beta chain. This CDR3 contains 13 residues. From germline, CDR1 is SNHLY and CDR2 FYNNEI. The V gene lost 5 bases and the J gene lost 7 bases, with 15 bases spanning the gap. This specimen belongs to a study of blood T cells in healthy people across ages. Using a J-beta primer mix together with a sample-barcoded 5' primer, a second PCR was run for about 7 to 12 cycles. TCRdb re-called the 5' RACE reads with MiXCR, one entry per CDR3 protein. Here the sample spans about 1.7 million distinct CDR3 sequences, 28% being singletons. The TCR sequence derives from a woman aged 25-40 years in good health. The sample comprised blood. The chain is built from TRBV2 and TRBJ2-7, with no clear D. The CDR3 loop reads CASSRLASSEQYF. DNA of the CDR3: TGTGCCAGCAGTCGACTTGCCTCCAGTGAGCAGTACTTC.